The TCR beta chain under discussion was sequenced for a study of circulating tumor DNA in untreated peripheral T-cell lymphoma listed by TCRdb under 2021. The library was built by means of the immunoSEQ multiplex PCR assay. Here the immuneACCESS table is served through TCRdb, limited to in-frame sequences with V and J called. Missing clones are a known gap in these copies; in checked studies unresolved V genes cover under half, and the rest lacks a known reason. Recorded for this sample are about 10,000 clones; around four fifths of them occurred a single time. The ten most abundant clones make up roughly 28% of the sample. Baseline tumor tissue collected before treatment was sequenced to identify tumor-specific TCR clonotypes. Next-generation sequencing of T-cell receptor sequences was used to monitor peripheral T-cell lymphoma patients receiving frontline treatment on a trial. Including the terminal cysteine and phenylalanine, the CDR3 comprises 15 residues. The entry retains the CDR3 DNA only, 45 bases that are in frame from base 1. As encoded in the germline V gene, CDR1 is MRHNA while CDR2 is SNTAGT.

With regard to this clone: Its antigen specificity is not known. The junction differs from germline at one of its ends, possibly a read error.

Study-wide findings and limitations: Tumor-specific clonotypes were identified in roughly 75% of patients, from roughly 86% of baseline tissues and approximately 67% of baseline serum samples.

The sequence was collected from a human donor with peripheral T-cell lymphoma. This receptor chain uses TRBV6-4 and TRBJ2-5; 7 middle bases align to TRBD2. The sequenced material came from tumor tissue. CDR3 region: CASSYSPSGQETQYF. Read as DNA, the sequence is TGTGCCAGCAGTTACTCGCCTAGCGGCCAAGAGACCCAGTACTTC.